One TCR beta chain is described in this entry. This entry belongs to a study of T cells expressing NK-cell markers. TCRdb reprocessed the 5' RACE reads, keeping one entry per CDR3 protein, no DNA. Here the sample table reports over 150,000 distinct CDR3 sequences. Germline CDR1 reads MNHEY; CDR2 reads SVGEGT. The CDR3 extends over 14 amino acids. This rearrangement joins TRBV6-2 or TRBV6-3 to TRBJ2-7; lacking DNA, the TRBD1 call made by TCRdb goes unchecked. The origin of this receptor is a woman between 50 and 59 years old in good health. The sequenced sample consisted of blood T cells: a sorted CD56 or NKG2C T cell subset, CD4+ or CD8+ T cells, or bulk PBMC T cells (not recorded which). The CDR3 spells CATERTGPTYEQYF.